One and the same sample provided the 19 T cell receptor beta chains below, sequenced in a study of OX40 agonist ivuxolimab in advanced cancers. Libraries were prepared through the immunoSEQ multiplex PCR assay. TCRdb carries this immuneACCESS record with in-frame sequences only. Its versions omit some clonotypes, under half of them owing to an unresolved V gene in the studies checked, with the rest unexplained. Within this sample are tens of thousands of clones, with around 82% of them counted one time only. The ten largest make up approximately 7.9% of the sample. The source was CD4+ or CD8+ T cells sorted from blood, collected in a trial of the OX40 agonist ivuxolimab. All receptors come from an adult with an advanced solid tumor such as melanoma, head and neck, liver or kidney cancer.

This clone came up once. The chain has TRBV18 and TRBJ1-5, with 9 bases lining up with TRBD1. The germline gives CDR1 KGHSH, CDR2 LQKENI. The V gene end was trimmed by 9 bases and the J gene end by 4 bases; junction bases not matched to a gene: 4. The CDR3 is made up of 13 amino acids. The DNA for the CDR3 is TGTGCCAGTACACAGGGGGCGAATCAGCCCCAGCATTTT. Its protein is CASTQGANQPQHF. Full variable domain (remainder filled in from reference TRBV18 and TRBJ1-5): NAGVMQNPRHLVRRRGQEARLRCSPMKGHSHVYWYRQLPEEGLKFMVYLQKENIIDESGMPKERFSAEFPKEGPSILRIQQVVRGDSAAYFCASTQGANQPQHFGDGTRLSIL.

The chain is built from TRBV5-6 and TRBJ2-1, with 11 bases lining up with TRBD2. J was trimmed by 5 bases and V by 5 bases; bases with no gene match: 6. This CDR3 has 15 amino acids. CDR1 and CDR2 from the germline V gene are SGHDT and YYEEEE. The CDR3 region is CASRDLAGGNNEQFF. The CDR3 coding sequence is TGTGCCAGCAGAGATCTAGCGGGGGGCAACAATGAGCAGTTCTTC.

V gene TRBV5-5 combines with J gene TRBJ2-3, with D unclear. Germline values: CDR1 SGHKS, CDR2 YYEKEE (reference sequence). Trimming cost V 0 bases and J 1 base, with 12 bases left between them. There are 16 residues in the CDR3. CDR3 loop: CASSLGNLRGTDTQYF. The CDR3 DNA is TGTGCCAGCAGCTTGGGGAACCTAAGGGGCACAGATACGCAGTATTTT.

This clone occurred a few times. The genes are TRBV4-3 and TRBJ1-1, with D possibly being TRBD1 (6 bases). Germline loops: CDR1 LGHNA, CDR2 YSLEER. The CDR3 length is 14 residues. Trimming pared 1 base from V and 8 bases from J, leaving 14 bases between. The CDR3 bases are TGCGCCAGCAGCCAAGCCCATCAGGGGTACGAAGCTTTCTTT. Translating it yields CASSQAHQGYEAFF.

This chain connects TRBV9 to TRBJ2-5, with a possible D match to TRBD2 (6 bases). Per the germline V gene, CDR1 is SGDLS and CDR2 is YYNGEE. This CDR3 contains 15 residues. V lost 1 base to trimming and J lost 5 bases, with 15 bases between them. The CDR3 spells CASSVTGESWETQYF. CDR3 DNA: TGTGCCAGCAGCGTAACGGGGGAATCCTGGGAGACCCAGTACTTC.

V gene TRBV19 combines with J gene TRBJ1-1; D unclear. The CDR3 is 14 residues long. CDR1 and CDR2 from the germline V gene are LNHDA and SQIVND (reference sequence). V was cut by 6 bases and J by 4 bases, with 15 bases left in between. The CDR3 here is CASSRTGFGTEAFF. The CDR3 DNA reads TGTGCCAGTAGCCGTACGGGGTTCGGCACTGAAGCTTTCTTT.

CDR3 region: CASSPNVGVDSPLHF. Written as DNA, the CDR3 is TGTGCCAGCTCACCGAACGTGGGGGTGGACTCACCCCTCCACTTT. The chain links TRBV18 to TRBJ1-6; possibly TRBD1 for D (5 bases). Germline CDR1 is KGHSH and CDR2 is LQKENI. This CDR3 spans 15 amino acids. Trimming cost V 3 bases and J 10 bases, with 16 bases left between them. Complete variable domain (other parts from reference TRBV18 and TRBJ1-6): NAGVMQNPRHLVRRRGQEARLRCSPMKGHSHVYWYRQLPEEGLKFMVYLQKENIIDESGMPKERFSAEFPKEGPSILRIQQVVRGDSAAYFCASSPNVGVDSPLHFGNGTRLTVT.

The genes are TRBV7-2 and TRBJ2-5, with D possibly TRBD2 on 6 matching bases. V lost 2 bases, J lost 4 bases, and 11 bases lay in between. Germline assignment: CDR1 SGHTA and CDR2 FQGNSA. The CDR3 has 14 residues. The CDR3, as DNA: TGTGCCAGCAGCTTAACGGCTAGCGTAGAGACCCAGTACTTC. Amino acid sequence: CASSLTASVETQYF.

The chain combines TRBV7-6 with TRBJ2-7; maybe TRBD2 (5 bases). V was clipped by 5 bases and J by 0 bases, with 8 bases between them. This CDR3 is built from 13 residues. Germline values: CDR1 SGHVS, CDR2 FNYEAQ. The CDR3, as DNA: TGTGCCAGCAGCCACGGGGACTCCTACGAGCAGTACTTC. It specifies CASSHGDSYEQYF.

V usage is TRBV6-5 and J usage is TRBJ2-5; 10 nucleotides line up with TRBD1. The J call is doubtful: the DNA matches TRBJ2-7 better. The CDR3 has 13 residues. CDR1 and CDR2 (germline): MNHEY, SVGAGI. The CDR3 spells CASSRQGAGEQYF. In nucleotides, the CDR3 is TGTGCCAGCAGCCGACAGGGGGCTGGCGAGCAGTACTTC.

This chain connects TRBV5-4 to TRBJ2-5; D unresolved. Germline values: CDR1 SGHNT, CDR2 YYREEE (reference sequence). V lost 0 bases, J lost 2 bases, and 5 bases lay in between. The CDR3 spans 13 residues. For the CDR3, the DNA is TGTGCCAGCAGCTTGGACAGTCAAGAGACCCAGTACTTC. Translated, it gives CASSLDSQETQYF.

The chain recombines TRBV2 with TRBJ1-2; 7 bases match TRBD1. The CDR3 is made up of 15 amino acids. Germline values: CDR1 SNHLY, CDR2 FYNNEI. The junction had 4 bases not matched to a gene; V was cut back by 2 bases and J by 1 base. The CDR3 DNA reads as TGTGCCAGCAGTGAACAGGGGGGGCTTAACTATGGCTACACCTTC. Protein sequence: CASSEQGGLNYGYTF.

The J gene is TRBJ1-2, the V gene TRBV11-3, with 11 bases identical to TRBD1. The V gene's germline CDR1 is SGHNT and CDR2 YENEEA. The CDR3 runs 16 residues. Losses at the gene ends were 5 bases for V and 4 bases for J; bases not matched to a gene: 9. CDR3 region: CASSPGTGGTIYGYTF. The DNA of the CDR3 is TGTGCCAGCAGCCCAGGGACAGGGGGTACAATCTATGGCTACACCTTC.

The CDR3 region is CSVNRDRGQETQYF. The DNA for the CDR3 is TGCAGCGTCAACCGGGACAGGGGGCAAGAGACCCAGTACTTC. The rearrangement links TRBV29-1 to TRBJ2-5, with 11 bases matching TRBD1. J lost 2 bases, V lost 6 bases, and 5 bases had no gene match. There are 14 residues in the CDR3. Germline V gene data show CDR1 as SQVTM and CDR2 as ANQGSEA.

CDR3 amino acids: CASSSGQGLGGYTF. CDR3 coding DNA: TGTGCCAGCAGCTCGGGACAGGGATTAGGTGGCTACACCTTC. This rearrangement joins TRBV7-2 to TRBJ1-2; TRBD1 matches 9 bases. The junction had 7 bases not matched to a gene; V was cut back by 4 bases and J by 7 bases. Looked up from germline, CDR1 is SGHTA and CDR2 is FQGNSA. This CDR3 comprises 14 residues.

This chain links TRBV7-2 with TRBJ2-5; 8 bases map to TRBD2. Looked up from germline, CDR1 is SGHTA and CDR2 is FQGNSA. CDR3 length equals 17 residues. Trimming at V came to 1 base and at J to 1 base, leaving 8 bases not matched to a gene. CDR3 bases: TGTGCCAGCAGCTTAGGTGTGTCTAGCGGGTCCCAAGAGACCCAGTACTTC. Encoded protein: CASSLGVSSGSQETQYF.

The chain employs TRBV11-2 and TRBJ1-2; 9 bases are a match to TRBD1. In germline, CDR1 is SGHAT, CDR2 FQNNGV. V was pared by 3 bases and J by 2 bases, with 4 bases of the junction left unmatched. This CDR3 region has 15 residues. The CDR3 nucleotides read TGTGCCAGCAGCTTGAGGGGACAGGGAAACTATGGCTACACCTTC. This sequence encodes CASSLRGQGNYGYTF. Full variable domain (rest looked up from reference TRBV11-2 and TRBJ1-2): EAGVAQSPRYKIIEKRQSVAFWCNPISGHATLYWYQQILGQGPKLLIQFQNNGVVDDSQLPKDRFSAERLKGVDSTLKIQPAKLEDSAVYLCASSLRGQGNYGYTFGSGTRLTVV.

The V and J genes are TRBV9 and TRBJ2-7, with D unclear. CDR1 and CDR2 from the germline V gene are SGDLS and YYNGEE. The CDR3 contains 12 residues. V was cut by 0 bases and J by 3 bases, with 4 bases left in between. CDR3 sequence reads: CASSVEGYEQYF. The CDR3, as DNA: TGTGCCAGCAGCGTAGAGGGCTACGAGCAGTACTTC.

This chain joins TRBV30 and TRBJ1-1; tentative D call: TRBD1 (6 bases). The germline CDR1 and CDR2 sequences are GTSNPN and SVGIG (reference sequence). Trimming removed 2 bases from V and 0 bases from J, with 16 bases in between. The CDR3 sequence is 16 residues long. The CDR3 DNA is TGTGCCTGGAGTATCAGGGGCAGTTACATGAACACTGAAGCTTTCTTT. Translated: CAWSIRGSYMNTEAFF. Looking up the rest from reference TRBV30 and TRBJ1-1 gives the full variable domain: SQTIHQWPATLVQPVGSPLSLECTVEGTSNPNLYWYRQAAGRGLQLLFYSVGIGQISSEVPQNLSASRPQDRQFILSSKKLLLSDSGFYLCAWSIRGSYMNTEAFFGQGTRLTVV.